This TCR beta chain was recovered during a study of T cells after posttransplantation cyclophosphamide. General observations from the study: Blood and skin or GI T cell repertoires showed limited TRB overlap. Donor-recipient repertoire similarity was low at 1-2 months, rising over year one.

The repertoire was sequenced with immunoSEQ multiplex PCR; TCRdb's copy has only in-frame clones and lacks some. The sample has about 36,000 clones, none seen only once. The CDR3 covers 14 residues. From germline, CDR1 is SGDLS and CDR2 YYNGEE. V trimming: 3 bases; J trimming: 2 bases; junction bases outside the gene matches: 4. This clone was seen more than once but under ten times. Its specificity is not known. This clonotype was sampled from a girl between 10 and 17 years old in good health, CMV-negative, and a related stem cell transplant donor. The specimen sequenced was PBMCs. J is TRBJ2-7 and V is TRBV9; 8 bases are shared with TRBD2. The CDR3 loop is CASSASGSPYEQYF. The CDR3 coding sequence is TGTGCCAGCAGCGCCAGCGGGAGCCCCTACGAGCAGTACTTC.